The 6 T cell receptor beta chains below all came from one sample that was sequenced in a study of blood T cell repertoires in COVID-19. Profiled with immunoSEQ multiplex PCR; TCRdb holds only in-frame clones, not every one. The sample holds about 170,000 clones, roughly 80% seen once. The sequencing sample was made of peripheral blood. The receptors stem from a woman between 65 and 79 years old with COVID-19, enrolled during active disease.

The chain is built from TRBV2 and TRBJ1-1, with D maybe TRBD1 (5 bases). Per germline, CDR1 SNHLY and CDR2 FYNNEI. The V and J ends lost 3 bases and 3 bases respectively, with 11 bases between them. The CDR3 runs 14 residues. The CDR3 bases are TGTGCCAGCAGTGAGGTAGGGGTGGACACTGAAGCTTTCTTT. Its protein is CASSEVGVDTEAFF.

The V call is TRBV27, the J call TRBJ2-7, with TRBD1 as a possible D gene (5 bases). The V and J ends lost 6 bases and 3 bases respectively, with 12 bases between them. The V gene's germline CDR1 is MNHEY and CDR2 SMNVEV (reference sequence). The CDR3 is 13 amino acids. CDR3 region: CASSIGAHYEQYV. The DNA for the CDR3 is TGTGCCAGCAGCATAGGGGCCCACTACGAGCAGTACGTC.

The genes are TRBV19 and TRBJ1-1; TRBD1 agrees at 8 bases. This CDR3 has 14 residues. The germline V gene has CDR1 LNHDA and CDR2 SQIVND (reference sequence). V lost 4 bases and J lost 1; bases outside the gene matches: 2. CDR3 in amino acids: CASSRTGTNTEAFF. The CDR3 DNA reads as TGTGCCAGTAGTAGGACAGGGACGAACACTGAAGCTTTCTTT.

This clone was detected a few times. The chain has TRBV27 and TRBJ1-1; 8 bases match TRBD1. After removal of 5 bases from V and 4 bases from J, the junction contained 6 bases not matched to a gene. The CDR3 is 14 residues long. Germline loops: CDR1 MNHEY, CDR2 SMNVEV (reference sequence). The CDR3 region has the DNA TGTGCCAGCAGTAGGGACAGGAGGGCCACTGAAGCTTTCTTT. This encodes CASSRDRRATEAFF.

The V call is TRBV6-6, the J call TRBJ2-7; D remains ambiguous. V shed 8 bases and J shed 4 bases, with 21 bases lying between them. The CDR3 spans 15 residues. Germline values: CDR1 MNHNY, CDR2 SVGAGI (reference sequence). The CDR3, as DNA: TGTGCCAGCCAGAGCGCTAGTCCCAGCCTTTACGAGCAGTACTTC. Residues: CASQSASPSLYEQYF.

The chain joins TRBV9 to TRBJ2-5; 14 bases align to TRBD2. Trimming cost V 0 bases and J 3 bases; bases outside gene matches: 7. Germline V gives CDR1 SGDLS, CDR2 YYNGEE. The CDR3 covers 18 residues. CDR3 coding DNA: TGTGCCAGCAGCGTAGGACTAGCGGGGGGGAATTTCAAAGAGACCCAGTACTTC. Translated, it gives CASSVGLAGGNFKETQYF.